One sample yielded the 30 T cell receptor beta chains listed below, sequenced in a study of Ad26.COV2.S vaccination and SARS-CoV-2 variants. Treatment of the sample: roughly 20 received Ad26.COV2.S at low or high dose, single or two shots; about 5 received placebo; per-sample allocation not given. It was on day 63 after the first vaccine or placebo injection that samples were taken. Repertoires were generated with immunoSEQ multiplex PCR, while TCRdb's copy carries only in-frame clones and drops some. The table has some 290,000 clones, roughly 84% seen once; the top ten hold more than 1.5%. The material was peripheral blood, obtained in a trial of Ad26.COV2.S vaccine versus placebo. All receptors derive from a person between 18 and 59 years old who received the Ad26.COV2.S COVID-19 vaccine or a placebo.

The chain couples TRBV10-3 to TRBJ1-1; TRBD1 is a possible D gene (5 bases). Trimming removed 7 bases at V and 3 bases at J, with 15 bases between. Germline V gene sequence: CDR1 ENHRY, CDR2 SYGVKD. The CDR3 is 14 residues long. The chain's CDR3 is CAINRDGLYTEAFF. CDR3 nucleotide sequence: TGTGCCATCAACCGGGACGGATTATACACTGAAGCTTTCTTT.

The chain couples TRBV3-1 (or the pseudogene TRBV3-2) to TRBJ1-1; maybe TRBD1 (6 bases). V gave up 3 bases and J gave up 8 bases, with 13 bases separating them. The CDR3 sequence is 13 residues long. In germline, CDR1 is LGHDT, CDR2 YNNKEL (reference sequence). The CDR3 loop reads CASSQVQGNEAFF. CDR3 bases: TGTGCCAGCAGCCAGGTACAGGGCAACGAAGCTTTCTTT.

The chain has TRBV5-4 and TRBJ1-3, with D possibly being TRBD1 (5 bases). The CDR3 is 15 amino acids. Germline CDR1 and CDR2: SGHNT and YYREEE (reference sequence). Trimming took off 3 bases at V and 0 bases at J, with 10 bases between the two ends. For the CDR3, the DNA is TGTGCCAGCAGCTGGGGCGTTAACTCTGGAAACACCATATATTTT. This codes for CASSWGVNSGNTIYF.

The chain recombines TRBV5-6 with TRBJ2-7; a weak D match, TRBD1 (5 bases). Germline-derived CDR1 and CDR2 are SGHDT and YYEEEE. The CDR3 is 14 amino acids. Trimming shortened V by 3 bases and J by 5 bases, and 15 bases separated the two germline ends. CDR3 sequence (DNA): TGTGCCAGCAGCTCGCAGGGTAGAATCAACGAGCAGTACTTC. Its protein product is CASSSQGRINEQYF.

The V call is TRBV7-3, the J call TRBJ2-7, with TRBD1 matching over 8 bases. Germline lookup yields CDR1 SGHTA and CDR2 FQGTGA. The CDR3 has 15 amino acids. V shed 5 bases and J 1 base; nucleotides not matched to a gene: 7. CDR3 DNA sequence: TGTGCCAGCAGCCCGTCCGGGACAGGTTCCTACGAGCAGTACTTC. This gives the protein CASSPSGTGSYEQYF. The variable domain in full, completed from reference TRBV7-3 and TRBJ2-7, reads GAGVSQTPSNKVTEKGKYVELRCDPISGHTALYWYRQSLGQGPEFLIYFQGTGAADDSGLPNDRFFAVRPEGSVSTLKIQRTERGDSAVYLCASSPSGTGSYEQYFGPGTRLTVT.

The chain is built from TRBV11-2 and TRBJ2-2; possible D gene TRBD1, 6 bases. Trimming removed 5 bases at V and 1 base at J, with 11 bases between. Germline V gives CDR1 SGHAT, CDR2 FQNNGV. The CDR3 has 15 residues. CDR3 sequence (DNA): TGTGCCAGCAGCCAAGGGACAAAGAACACCGGGGAGCTGTTTTTT. This encodes CASSQGTKNTGELFF.

The chain uses TRBV3-1 (or the pseudogene TRBV3-2) and TRBJ2-3; the match to TRBD2 covers 12 bases. The germline V gene has CDR1 LGHDT and CDR2 YNNKEL (reference sequence). The CDR3 has 19 amino acids. J lost 1 base, V lost 6 bases, and 14 bases had no gene match. The CDR3 nucleotides are TGTGCCAGCAGTCTTCGATATCTACCTAGCGGGGGGGGCACAGATACGCAGTATTTT. Protein sequence: CASSLRYLPSGGGTDTQYF.

The chain employs TRBV10-3 and TRBJ1-1, with D maybe TRBD1 (6 bases). Trimming left V 3 bases short and J 2 bases short, with 13 bases between. CDR1 and CDR2 from the germline V gene are ENHRY and SYGVKD. The CDR3 runs to 15 residues. The CDR3 loop is CAISDLTGGNTEAFF. DNA of the CDR3: TGTGCCATCAGTGACCTGACAGGAGGTAACACTGAAGCTTTCTTT.

V gene TRBV7-9 combines with J gene TRBJ1-1; no clear D gene. Germline V lookup: CDR1 SEHNR, CDR2 FQNEAQ (reference sequence). Trimming took off 4 bases at V and 8 bases at J, with 11 bases between the two ends. The CDR3 consists of 12 residues. In DNA, the CDR3 is TGTGCCAGCAGCTCAGCGGACCCCGAAGCTTTCTTT. Amino acids: CASSSADPEAFF.

The chain joins TRBV11-2 to TRBJ2-1; no clear D gene. Germline CDR1 is SGHAT and CDR2 is FQNNGV. The CDR3 length is 17 residues. V dropped 5 bases and J dropped 2 bases, with 19 bases sitting between them. Written as DNA, the CDR3 is TGTGCCAGCAGCCCCCGATACAATACGATTGCCTACAATGAGCAGTTCTTC. It codes for CASSPRYNTIAYNEQFF.

The rearrangement uses TRBV5-6 and TRBJ1-6; perhaps TRBD1 as D (5 bases). Germline values: CDR1 SGHDT, CDR2 YYEEEE. Trimming cost V 0 bases and J 10 bases, with 17 bases left between them. The CDR3 sequence is 16 residues long. CDR3 nucleotide sequence: TGTGCCAGCAGCTTGGCGGGGGGAGGCACAGGCTCACCCCTCCACTTT. Protein product: CASSLAGGGTGSPLHF.

This clone came up once. This chain links TRBV19 with TRBJ1-1; a weak D match, TRBD1 (5 bases). The CDR3 covers 12 residues. Per germline, CDR1 LNHDA and CDR2 SQIVND (reference sequence). V was cut by 9 bases and J by 4 bases, with 12 bases left in between. CDR3 sequence: CASTRGSTEAFF. The CDR3 bases are TGTGCCAGCACCCGGGGGAGCACTGAAGCTTTCTTT.

This clone has only one observation. J is TRBJ2-5 and V is TRBV3-1 (or the pseudogene TRBV3-2); D unclear. The CDR3 loop spans 14 amino acids. Per the germline V gene, CDR1 is LGHDT and CDR2 is YNNKEL (reference sequence). The V end was cut by 1 base, the J end by 4 bases, with 10 bases between. CDR3 bases: TGTGCCAGCAGCCAAGGACGATGGGGAGAGACCCAGTACTTC. It encodes CASSQGRWGETQYF.

The chain employs TRBV5-4 and TRBJ1-1; 7 positions match TRBD1. Per germline, CDR1 SGHNT and CDR2 YYREEE (reference sequence). The CDR3 runs to 13 residues. With 1 base clipped from V and 7 bases from J, the junction kept 4 bases outside the gene matches. Written as DNA, the CDR3 is TGTGCCAGCAGCTTGCCACAGGGGATTGAAGCTTTCTTT. It specifies CASSLPQGIEAFF.

The chain couples TRBV30 to TRBJ2-5, with 7 bases lining up with TRBD1. This CDR3 is built from 13 residues. J lost 1 base, V lost 5 bases, and 4 bases had no gene match. Germline loops: CDR1 GTSNPN, CDR2 SVGIG (reference sequence). The CDR3 coding sequence is TGTGCCTGGTCGGGACAGAGCCAAGAGACCCAGTACTTC. Its translation is CAWSGQSQETQYF.

The chain links TRBV19 to TRBJ1-6; D remains unclear. This CDR3 contains 14 residues. Germline loops: CDR1 LNHDA, CDR2 SQIVND (reference sequence). V dropped 0 bases and J dropped 9 bases, with 9 bases sitting between them. The CDR3: CASSIEGLGSPLHF. The CDR3 DNA reads as TGTGCCAGTAGTATAGAGGGTCTCGGTTCACCCCTCCACTTT.

The V call is TRBV19, the J call TRBJ1-4, with D perhaps matching TRBD1 (6 bases). Germline assignment: CDR1 LNHDA and CDR2 SQIVND (reference sequence). The CDR3 consists of 14 residues. Between the trimmed V and J ends, which lost 11 bases and 2 bases, there was a span of 15 bases. The DNA for the CDR3 is TGTGCCTCCGAAGGGGGGGGCACTAATGAAAAACTGTTTTTT. Amino acids: CASEGGGTNEKLFF.

This sequence joins TRBV5-4 and TRBJ1-2; tentatively, D is TRBD1 (6 bases). Trimming stripped 5 bases from V and 8 bases from J, with 19 bases between. CDR1 is SGHNT, CDR2 YYREEE, per germline (reference sequence). The length of the CDR3 is 14 residues. CDR3 sequence reads: CASRRAGEVRGYTF. The CDR3 DNA reads as TGTGCCAGCAGGAGGGCAGGGGAGGTTAGGGGCTACACCTTC. Full variable domain (outside the CDR3, taken from reference TRBV5-4 and TRBJ1-2): ETGVTQSPTHLIKTRGQQVTLRCSSQSGHNTVSWYQQALGQGPQFIFQYYREEENGRGNFPPRFSGLQFPNYSSELNVNALELDDSALYLCASRRAGEVRGYTFGSGTRLTVV.

The chain carries TRBV5-1 and TRBJ1-1; D is undetermined. The CDR3 length is 14 residues. The germline V and J ends were trimmed by 4 bases and 6 bases, with 16 bases remaining between them. Germline V gene data show CDR1 as SGHRS and CDR2 as YFSETQ. CDR3 region: CASSRTPGKAEAFF. In DNA form, the CDR3 reads TGCGCCAGCAGCCGGACCCCAGGTAAGGCTGAAGCTTTCTTT. Drawing the rest from reference TRBV5-1 and TRBJ1-1, the complete variable domain is KAGVTQTPRYLIKTRGQQVTLSCSPISGHRSVSWYQQTPGQGLQFLFEYFSETQRNKGNFPGRFSGRQFSNSRSEMNVSTLELGDSALYLCASSRTPGKAEAFFGQGTRLTVV.

To note about this clone: This specimen includes other DNA sequences encoding the same CDR3. The chain joins TRBV18 to TRBJ2-7; D possibly corresponds to TRBD1 (5 bases). Germline V gives CDR1 KGHSH, CDR2 LQKENI. The CDR3 length is 14 residues. Trimming cost V 3 bases and J 1 base, with 10 bases left between them. The DNA for the CDR3 is TGTGCCAGCTCACCGGGAACAGGTTCCTACGAGCAGTACTTC. It encodes CASSPGTGSYEQYF.

The chain recombines TRBV11-1 with TRBJ2-5; D might be TRBD1 or TRBD2, each matching 6 bases. Germline V lookup: CDR1 SGHAT, CDR2 FQDESV (reference sequence). The CDR3 is 14 amino acids. With 2 bases removed from V and 5 bases from J, the gap between germline ends came to 12 bases. CDR3 coding DNA: TGTGCCAGCAGCTTAAAGGGGGGCTGGGAGACCCAGTACTTC. Translating gives CASSLKGGWETQYF.

The gene calls are TRBV6-1 and TRBJ2-3, with D perhaps being TRBD1 or TRBD2 (5 bases each). The V and J ends lost 2 bases and 6 bases respectively, with 15 bases between them. The germline V gene has CDR1 MNHNS and CDR2 SASEGT. This CDR3 spans 15 amino acids. CDR3 amino acids: CASSERRQGADTQYF. In DNA, the CDR3 is TGTGCCAGCAGTGAACGGCGGCAGGGAGCGGATACGCAGTATTTT.

The chain couples TRBV7-8 to TRBJ1-5, with 7 positions matching TRBD1. From germline, CDR1 is SGHVS and CDR2 FQNEAQ. The CDR3 has 18 residues. Unmatched junction bases numbered 12, after V lost 4 bases and J lost 0 bases. The CDR3 spells CASSSGTEGGYSNQPQHF. In DNA, the CDR3 is TGTGCCAGCAGCTCCGGGACAGAGGGGGGATATAGCAATCAGCCCCAGCATTTT. The variable domain in full, with the rest retrieved from reference TRBV7-8 and TRBJ1-5, is GAGVSQSPRYKVAKRGQDVALRCDPISGHVSLFWYQQALGQGPEFLTYFQNEAQLDKSGLPSDRFFAERPEGSVSTLKIQRTQQEDSAVYLCASSSGTEGGYSNQPQHFGDGTRLSIL.

The rearrangement uses TRBV2 and TRBJ2-7; D may be TRBD1 or TRBD2 (5 bases each). The CDR3 extends over 13 amino acids. CDR1 and CDR2 (germline): SNHLY, FYNNEI. Between the trimmed V and J ends, which lost 6 bases and 2 bases, there was a span of 11 bases. The CDR3 DNA follows: TGTGCCAGCAGAGAGGGACGGCCCTACGAGCAGTACTTC. Its protein is CASREGRPYEQYF.

J is TRBJ2-5 and V is TRBV2, with a possible D match to TRBD2 (5 bases). Per germline, CDR1 SNHLY and CDR2 FYNNEI. The ends were cut back, 7 bases at V and 3 bases at J, with 12 bases in the middle. CDR3 length: 13 amino acids. The CDR3 spells CASKLSGKETQYF. As DNA, the CDR3 is TGTGCCAGCAAGTTAAGCGGTAAAGAGACCCAGTACTTC.

This sequence joins TRBV7-2 and TRBJ1-2, with TRBD1 as a possible D gene (6 bases). Trimming cost V 7 bases and J 6 bases, with 18 bases left between them. CDR3 length: 14 amino acids. Per the germline V gene, CDR1 is SGHTA and CDR2 is FQGNSA. The CDR3 coding sequence is TGTGCCAGCAACCAACGCGATTCAGGGGATGGCTACACCTTC. It yields the protein CASNQRDSGDGYTF.

The rearrangement uses TRBV6-5 and TRBJ2-4, with D hard to call. Germline loops: CDR1 MNHEY, CDR2 SVGAGI. Trimming left V 2 bases short and J 6 bases short, with 8 bases between. The CDR3 runs 13 residues. CDR3: CASSYGDRNIQYF. In DNA, the CDR3 is TGTGCCAGCAGTTACGGAGACCGAAACATTCAGTACTTC.

This clone was seen just once. The chain has TRBV2 and TRBJ2-1; D unclear. Germline CDR1 and CDR2: SNHLY and FYNNEI. The CDR3 totals 15 residues. The ends were cut back, 6 bases at V and 0 bases at J, with 12 bases in the middle. CDR3 in DNA: TGTGCCAGCAGGTCCGAGTCAAGCTCCTACAATGAGCAGTTCTTC. It translates to CASRSESSSYNEQFF.

This clone has a single count. The chain recombines TRBV15 with TRBJ1-2; no definite D call. Germline assignment: CDR1 LNHNV and CDR2 YYDKDF (reference sequence). Trimming cost V 1 base and J 8 bases, with 14 bases left between them. The CDR3 is made up of 14 amino acids. The DNA for the CDR3 is TGTGCCACCAGCAGAGTGGGTCCCTATTCAGGCTACACCTTC. Translation: CATSRVGPYSGYTF.

This clone turned up a few times. The V and J genes are TRBV5-1 and TRBJ1-5; D not resolved. V shed 2 bases and J shed 0 bases, with 6 bases lying between them. CDR1 SGHRS and CDR2 YFSETQ come from the germline V gene. The CDR3 loop spans 14 amino acids. The CDR3, as DNA: TGCGCCAGCAGCTTAGCAGGTAGCAATCAGCCCCAGCATTTT. It codes for CASSLAGSNQPQHF.